This TCR beta chain was sequenced during a study of regulatory T cells in long-lasting Graves disease. HTBI primers from iRepertoire and Arm-PCR of CDR3 regions yielded the TCR beta libraries. In the source study's methods: Across samples, roughly 64 TRBV and 13 to 15 TRBJ segments were found. TCRdb recomputed calls from the multiplex PCR reads with MiXCR, one row per CDR3 protein. For this entry, the V and J calls and clone size follow TCRdb and not the study's own pipeline. The table shows around 250,000 distinct CDR3 sequences, with around 17% occurring only once. CDR1 and CDR2 from the germline V gene are SGHNT and YENEEA. The V gene lost 5 bases and the J gene lost 3 bases, with 15 bases spanning the gap. The CDR3 is 15 amino acids. As for time point: newly diagnosed GD, antithyroid drugs for less than 3 months. Following extraction of RNA from PBMCs, that RNA was used to make the TCR library. An endocrinology department located in Xi'an, China, was where the patients came from.

This clonotype was recorded many times. The V call is TRBV11-3, the J call TRBJ2-3; TRBD1 might be the D (6 bases). This TCR derives from a female donor with Graves disease. Source: peripheral blood mononuclear cells (PBMCs), taken at new diagnosis, from a patient treated with antithyroid drugs. In DNA form, the CDR3 reads TGTGCCAGCAGCCCACCAGACAGGTCAACAGATACGCAGTATTTT. It yields the protein CASSPPDRSTDTQYF.